These T cell receptor beta chains were read from a single sample in a study of T cell changes during pregnancy in multiple sclerosis. The data were produced by immunoSEQ multiplex PCR, yet TCRdb's version contains in-frame clones alone and is incomplete. The sample lists approximately 58,000 clones, approximately 92% occurring once. This material consisted of peripheral blood, taken in the second trimester of pregnancy. These receptors were collected from a female donor with multiple sclerosis, enrolled in a pregnancy study. The CDR3 runs from the conserved cysteine through the conserved F or W.

TRBJ2-2 | TRBV7-2 | CASSLMARENAGELFF
TRBJ2-1 | TRBV4-1 | CASSQDPVGRLAGGRYNEQFF
TRBJ2-3 | TRBV7-6 | CASSPFQLDTQYF
TRBJ2-7 | TRBV6-5 | CASSYGGETYEQYF
TRBJ1-4 | TRBV4-3 | CASSQEGGGNEKLFF
TRBJ1-2 | TRBV11-2 | CASSFRDGGLGYTF
TRBJ2-2 | TRBV5-1 | CASSDRGGMTGELFF
TRBJ1-5 | TRBV6-5 | CASSPQGATNQPQHF
TRBJ1-1 | TRBV10-3 | CAISEGHQNTEAFF
TRBJ2-3 | TRBV6-4 | CASSDGGSTDTQYF
TRBJ1-1 | TRBV5-1 | CASSLDRGNTEAFF
TRBJ2-3 | TRBV18 | CASSSQTSGGTDTQYF
TRBJ2-3 | TRBV9 | CASSPYGLAETDTQYF
TRBJ2-5 | TRBV18 | CASSPAGRETQYF
TRBJ2-3 | TRBV4-1 | CASSQPTSGRLTDTQYF
TRBJ1-2 | TRBV28 | CASSTGGLGYTF
TRBJ2-1 | TRBV2 | CASSGGLYNEQFF
TRBJ2-4 | TRBV28 | CASSPPGLAGLNIQYF
TRBJ2-2 | TRBV30 | CAWTGGGSGELFF
TRBJ2-7 | TRBV7-2 | CASSRTSGTYEQYF
TRBJ2-7 | TRBV6-6 | CASSYRTGYEQYF
TRBJ2-7 | TRBV9 | CASSVGAGSSYEQYF
TRBJ2-4 | TRBV2 | CASSESFLAKNIQYF
TRBJ1-5 | TRBV7-3 | CASGEGGNQPQHF
TRBJ1-1 | TRBV6-5 | CASSYGQVNTEAFF
TRBJ2-4 | TRBV27 | CASSLSLAGGENIQYF
TRBJ1-1 | TRBV6-4 | CASSFRTGAEAFF